This T cell receptor (beta chain) was recorded in a study of blood T cells in healthy people across ages. At the level of the study: Researchers report that template switching captured about one barcoded beta molecule per two T cells.

Concerning this clonotype itself: What it binds is not known. This may come from a read error, since a much larger clone is one base off.

The CDR3 has 13 residues. Germline values: CDR1 ENHRY, CDR2 SYGVKD. Notes on the study in general: TCR beta diversity, measured per million T cells, fell in a roughly linear way with age. When set beside aged donors, long-lived donors presented more naive CD4+ cells and higher diversity.

With a J-beta primer mix and a sample-barcoded 5' primer, a second PCR ran about 7 to 12 cycles. A minimum of 2.5 million CDR3-containing paired-end reads was obtained for each sample. In TCRdb, the 5' RACE reads were re-called with MiXCR into one record per CDR3 protein. Of 1.5 million to 2 million distinct CDR3 sequences in the sample, roughly 30% were seen once. Sequencing was done on a sample of blood. V is TRBV10-3 and J is TRBJ2-1; TRBD2 is a possible D gene (5 bases). The sequence was obtained from a woman in her 30s in good health. CDR3 bases: TGTGCCGTCAGTAGCGAGACTGGCGGGGAGCAGTTCTTC. This codes for CAVSSETGGEQFF.